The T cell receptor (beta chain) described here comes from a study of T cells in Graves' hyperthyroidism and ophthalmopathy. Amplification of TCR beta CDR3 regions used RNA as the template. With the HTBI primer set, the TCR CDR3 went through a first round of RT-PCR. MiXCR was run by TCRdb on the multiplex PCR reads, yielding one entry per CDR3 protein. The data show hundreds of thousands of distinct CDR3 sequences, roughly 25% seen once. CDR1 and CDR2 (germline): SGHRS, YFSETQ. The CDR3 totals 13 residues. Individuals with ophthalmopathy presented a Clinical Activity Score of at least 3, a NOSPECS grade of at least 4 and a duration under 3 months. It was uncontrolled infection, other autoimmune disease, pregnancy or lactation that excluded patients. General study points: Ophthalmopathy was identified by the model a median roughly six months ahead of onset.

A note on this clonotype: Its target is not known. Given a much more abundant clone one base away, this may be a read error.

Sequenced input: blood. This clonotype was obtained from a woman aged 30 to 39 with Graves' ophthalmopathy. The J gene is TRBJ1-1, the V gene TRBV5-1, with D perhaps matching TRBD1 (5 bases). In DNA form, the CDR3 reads TGCTCCAGCTCCTGGGGGTTGGGCAGAGTGGCTTTCTTT. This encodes CSSSWGLGRVAFF.